This TCR beta chain was recovered during a study of control samples from healthy donors and cancer patients. The CDR3 is 14 residues long. Looked up from germline, CDR1 is SGHVS and CDR2 is FQNEAQ. V lost 6 bases, J lost 6 bases, and 12 bases lay in between. Generated by immunoSEQ multiplex PCR, the TCRdb table keeps only in-frame clones and is missing some. The profile shows some 410,000 clones, approximately 92% of them singletons. This TCR was sampled from a man aged 35-49 years with head and neck cancer. The J gene is TRBJ1-6, the V gene TRBV7-8; possibly TRBD1 for D (6 bases). The sample comprised PBMCs. Here the CDR3 reads CASSYDRPNSPLHF. DNA for the CDR3: TGTGCCAGCAGTTATGACAGGCCTAATTCACCCCTCCACTTT. Using reference TRBV7-8 and TRBJ1-6 for the parts outside the CDR3, the full variable domain is GAGVSQSPRYKVAKRGQDVALRCDPISGHVSLFWYQQALGQGPEFLTYFQNEAQLDKSGLPSDRFFAERPEGSVSTLKIQRTQQEDSAVYLCASSYDRPNSPLHFGNGTRLTVT.